The present T cell receptor beta chain was sequenced within a study of blood T cells in healthy people across ages. The second PCR ran roughly 6 to 11 cycles with a sample-barcoded 5' primer and J-beta primers. TCRdb reprocessed the 5' RACE reads with MiXCR, giving one entry per CDR3 protein. The sample records more than 1,400,000 distinct CDR3 sequences, roughly 40% being singletons. There are 13 residues in the CDR3. In germline, CDR1 is MNHEY, CDR2 SVGAGI. The V gene lost 5 bases and the J gene lost 6 bases, with 14 bases spanning the gap. Sequencing was done on a sample of blood. The J gene is TRBJ2-7, the V gene TRBV6-5; maybe TRBD1 (6 bases). This clonotype was sampled from a woman between 18 and 29 years old in good health. CDR3: CASSALAGVEQYF. CDR3 DNA: TGTGCCAGCAGTGCACTCGCAGGGGTCGAGCAGTACTTC.